The TCR beta chain described here comes from a study of regulatory T cells in long-lasting Graves disease (dated by TCRdb to the early 2020s). Background on the whole study: In the newly diagnosed Graves' disease group, patients had been taking antithyroid drugs for less than 3 months. Patients with persistent Graves' disease were compared with patients with newly diagnosed Graves' disease using TCR sequencing and RNA sequencing of peripheral blood. The study took place in China and was registered as a clinical trial. A total of 33 samples underwent TCR sequencing, from some 13 patients with persistent Graves' disease and 20 or so patients with newly diagnosed Graves' disease. Study-wide conclusions, independent of this receptor: More public clonotypes were shared among persistent patients (under 3,000) than among newly diagnosed patients (966). Compared with newly diagnosed patients, patients with persistent Graves' disease had lower TCR Shannon entropy and fewer highly expanded clones, which suggests clonal expansion. Peripheral blood alone was examined, since thyroid tissue, which constituted the primary lesion, could not be accessed. Persistent disease showed preferential use of TRBV28, TRBJ1-2 and TRBJ2-5, whereas newly diagnosed disease favored TRBV20-1 and TRBJ2-1. Sequencing and analysis were restricted to the TCR beta chain. The authors acknowledged the small sample size as a limitation that may reduce accuracy.

From cysteine to phenylalanine, the CDR3 is 13 amino acids long. The read is trimmed to its CDR3 DNA, 39 bases read in frame from base 1. V is clipped by 3 bases and J by 3 bases, and the sequence between their germline boundaries is 11 bases long. CDR1 GTSNPN and CDR2 SVGIG were looked up in the germline V gene (reference sequence). The time point label, read with the paper, signifies: newly diagnosed GD, antithyroid drugs for less than 3 months. RNA was extracted from PBMCs in TRIzol for both TCR sequencing and RNA sequencing. The diagnosis of Graves' disease was made according to American Thyroid Association guidelines. Patients for the study were recruited at an endocrinology department in Xi'an, China. From each patient, roughly 9 milliliters of peripheral blood was collected into an EDTA anticoagulant tube. Ficoll Paque Plus density gradient separation was used to isolate PBMCs, and no additional T cell sorting was done. An Agilent 2100 Bioanalyzer and agarose gel were used to assess RNA quality, and a NanoDrop 2000 was used to measure RNA concentration.

This clonotype was detected ten times or more. Its antigen is unknown. Nothing much larger sits one base from this clone, and base qualities are not available. Libraries were constructed by multiplex PCR. Sequencing instrument: Illumina HiSeq 4000. iRepertoire HTBI primers and Arm-PCR amplification of CDR3 regions were used to construct TCR beta libraries. Before sequencing, the PCR products underwent gel purification. On the authors' methods: Across samples, roughly 60 TRBV and approximately 15 TRBJ segments were identified and used for gene usage analysis of CDR3 amino acid clonotypes. COPE and FqMerger were used to merge the filtered high-quality paired reads into contigs. BLAST was used to align contigs to IMGT TRBV, TRBD and TRBJ reference genes, with CDR3 defined following IMGT. Highly expanded clones were defined as clonotypes with a frequency above 0.1%. Shannon entropy served as the measure of repertoire diversity, while the Gini coefficient captured V-J evenness. Public clonotypes were defined as clonotypes shared by more than one individual. Using fastp at Q25 and MiXCR, TCRdb reprocessed the public reads and kept productive beta chains. Rows with a matching CDR3 protein are joined into one entry that keeps the most common DNA and genes. Clone size and V and J calls follow TCRdb, not the original study. The table for this sample lists under 450,000 distinct CDR3 sequences; under 20% of them were counted only once. The leading ten clones occupy around 21% of the sample.

These records were also assigned to another study, of T cells in Graves' hyperthyroidism and ophthalmopathy. The second paper states: Stable Graves' hyperthyroidism was defined as no progression to ophthalmopathy during 18 months of follow-up. Hyperthyroidism patients were newly diagnosed, with disease duration under 2 months, and aged 18 to 65 years. Any patient with an uncontrolled infection, another autoimmune disease, pregnancy or lactation was excluded. Diagnoses were established on the basis of clinical symptoms, serum thyroxine and TRAb, thyroid ultrasound, and orbital computed tomography. For the first round of RT-PCR on the TCR CDR3, the HTBI primer set was used together with the Qiagen OneStep RT-PCR kit. Most expanded thyroid clonotypes (frequency above 0.001) were also found in blood, which suggests that blood repertoires may mirror thyroid immune responses. A model built on a 13 V-J signature distinguished ophthalmopathy from stable hyperthyroidism, reaching about 88% sensitivity and under 84% specificity in cross-validation and 80%/75% in testing. In validation, the model predicted progression to ophthalmopathy with 65% to 71% sensitivity and about 72% specificity, a median of approximately 6.7 months before onset. A discovery cohort of about a hundred patients, roughly 40 with Graves' ophthalmopathy and 57 with stable Graves' hyperthyroidism, was used to find distinguishing TCR V-J signatures. Whether ophthalmopathy could be predicted prospectively was tested in an independent validation cohort made up of approximately 19 hyperthyroidism patients plus 17 patients who later progressed to ophthalmopathy. The 100 discovery patients were divided at random into training and test sets in a 7:3 ratio. In several Graves' hyperthyroidism patients, the study also compared T-cell repertoires from thyroid tissue with T-cell repertoires from blood. Following sampling, methimazole starting at 30 mg daily was given to hyperthyroidism patients, and high-dose intravenous methylprednisolone was given to ophthalmopathy patients. The libraries were constructed in a second round of multiplex PCR and then size-selected and purified. Paired-end sequencing of the libraries was performed with 100 bp reads on an Illumina HiSeq2000. SOAPnuke was used to process the raw data, removing reads that contained adapters or uncalled bases, had a mean Phred below 15, or lacked an exact match to the constant primer or identifier. COPE v1.2.5 was used to merge high-quality paired reads, and clonotypes were defined as unique nucleotide sequences. Clonotypes were aligned to IMGT TRBV, TRBD and TRBJ reference segments using MiTCR v1.1. Only V-J combinations with frequency above 0.0001, covering about 99% of repertoires, were analysed. A TCS score was defined as the ratio between F50 (clonal expansion) and ExV (chaos), using BLOSUM62-based TCRdist between CDR3 peptides within each V-J. Welch's t-statistics and random forest reduced roughly 540 V-J features to some 14, which were used in a naive Bayes classifier (R e1071). Sample size was not statistically predetermined, and investigators were not blinded to group allocation. The paper describes TCR Vbeta CDR3 sequencing of 120 to 150 peripheral blood samples, made up of roughly 45 ophthalmopathy patients, 70 to 80 hyperthyroidism patients and 17 progressor patients.

This receptor chain uses TRBV30 and TRBJ1-1, and the D gene may be TRBD1, 6 bases matching. The sequence was collected from a woman younger than 30 with Graves disease. Donor details come from another sample of the same person, matched by shared clones. Source: peripheral blood mononuclear cells (PBMCs), taken at new diagnosis, from a patient treated with antithyroid drugs. The CDR3 region has the sequence CAWRDAGDTEAFF. The DNA sequence is given as TGTGCCTGGAGGGACGCAGGGGACACTGAAGCTTTCTTT.